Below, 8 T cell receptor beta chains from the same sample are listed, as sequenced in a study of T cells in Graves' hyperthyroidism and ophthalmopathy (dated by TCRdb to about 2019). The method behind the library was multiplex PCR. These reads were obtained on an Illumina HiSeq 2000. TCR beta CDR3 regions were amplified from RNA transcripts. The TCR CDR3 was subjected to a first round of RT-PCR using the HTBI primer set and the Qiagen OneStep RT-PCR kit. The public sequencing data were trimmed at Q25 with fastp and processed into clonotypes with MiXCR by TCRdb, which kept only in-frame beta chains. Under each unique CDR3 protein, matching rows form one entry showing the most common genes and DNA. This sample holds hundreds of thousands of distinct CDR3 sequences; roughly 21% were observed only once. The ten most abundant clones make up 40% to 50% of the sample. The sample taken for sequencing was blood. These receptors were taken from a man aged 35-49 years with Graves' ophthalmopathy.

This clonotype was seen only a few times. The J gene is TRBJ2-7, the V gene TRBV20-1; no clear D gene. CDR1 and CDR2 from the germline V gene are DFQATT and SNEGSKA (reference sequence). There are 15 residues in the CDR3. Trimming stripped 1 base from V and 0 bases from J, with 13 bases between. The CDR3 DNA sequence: TGCAGTGCTAGAGCCCGGAACTACAACTCCTACGAGCAGTACTTC. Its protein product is CSARARNYNSYEQYF.

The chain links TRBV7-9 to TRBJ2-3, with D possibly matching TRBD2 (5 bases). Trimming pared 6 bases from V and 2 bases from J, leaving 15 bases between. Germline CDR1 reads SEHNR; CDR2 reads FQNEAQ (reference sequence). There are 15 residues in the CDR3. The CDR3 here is CASSSGLLHTDTQYF. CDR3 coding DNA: TGTGCCAGCAGTTCCGGACTGTTACACACAGATACGCAGTATTTT.

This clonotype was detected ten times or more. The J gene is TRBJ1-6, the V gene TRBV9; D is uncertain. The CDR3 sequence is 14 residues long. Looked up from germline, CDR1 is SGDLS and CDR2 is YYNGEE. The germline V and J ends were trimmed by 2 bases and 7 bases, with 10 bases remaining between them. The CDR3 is CASSVTRGNSPLHF. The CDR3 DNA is TGTGCCAGCAGCGTCACACGCGGGAATTCACCCCTCCACTTT.

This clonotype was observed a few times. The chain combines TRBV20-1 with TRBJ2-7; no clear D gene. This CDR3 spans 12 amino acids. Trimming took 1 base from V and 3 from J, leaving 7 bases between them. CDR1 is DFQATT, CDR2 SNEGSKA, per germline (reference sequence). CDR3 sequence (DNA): TGCAGTGCTAGAGGCTACAACTACGAGCAGTACTTC. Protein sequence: CSARGYNYEQYF.

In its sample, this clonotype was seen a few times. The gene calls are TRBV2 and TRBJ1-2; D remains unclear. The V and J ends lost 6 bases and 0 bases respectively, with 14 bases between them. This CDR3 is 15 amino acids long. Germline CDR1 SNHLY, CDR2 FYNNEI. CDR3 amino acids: CASRFRLLANYGYTF. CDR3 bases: TGTGCCAGCAGGTTCAGACTGCTAGCTAACTATGGCTACACCTTC.

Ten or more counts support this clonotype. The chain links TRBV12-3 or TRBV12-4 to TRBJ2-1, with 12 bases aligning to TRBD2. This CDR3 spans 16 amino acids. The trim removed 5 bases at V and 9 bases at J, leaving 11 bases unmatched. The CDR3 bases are TGTGCCAGCAGTCCCGGGGCTAGCGGGGGGGTAAGTGAGCAGTTCTTC. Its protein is CASSPGASGGVSEQFF.

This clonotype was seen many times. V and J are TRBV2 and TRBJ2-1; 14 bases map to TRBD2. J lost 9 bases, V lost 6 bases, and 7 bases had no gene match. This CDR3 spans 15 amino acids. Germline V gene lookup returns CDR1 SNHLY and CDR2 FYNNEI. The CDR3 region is CASSLTSGGASEQFF. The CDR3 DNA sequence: TGTGCCAGCAGCCTGACTAGCGGGGGGGCATCTGAGCAGTTCTTC.

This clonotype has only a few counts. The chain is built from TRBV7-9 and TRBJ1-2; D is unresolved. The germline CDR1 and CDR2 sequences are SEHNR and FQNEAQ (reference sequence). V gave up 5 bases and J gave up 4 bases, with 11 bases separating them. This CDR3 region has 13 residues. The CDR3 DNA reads TGTGCCAGCAGCCCCTCCGGAACCTATGGCTACACCTTC. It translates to CASSPSGTYGYTF.